What follows are 23 T cell receptor beta chains derived from one specimen sequenced in a study of TIL therapy for anti-PD-1-resistant metastatic lung cancer. The time point was: pre-treatment sample, taken before nivolumab and TIL therapy. Sequencing used immunoSEQ v3. Produced via immunoSEQ multiplex PCR; TCRdb's table is partial and in-frame only. The sample lists about 50,000 clones, approximately 86% occurring once. Sequenced material: blood, taken at baseline. The receptors were gathered from a person aged 25-80 years with non-small cell lung cancer.

The chain uses TRBV5-4 and TRBJ1-6; maybe TRBD1 (5 bases). Germline assignment: CDR1 SGHNT and CDR2 YYREEE (reference sequence). Trimming shortened V by 1 base and J by 3 bases, and 11 bases separated the two germline ends. This CDR3 region has 16 residues. The CDR3 region is CASSLFGQGYNSPLHF. CDR3 DNA: TGTGCCAGCAGCTTGTTCGGTCAGGGCTATAATTCACCCCTCCACTTT.

V usage is TRBV27 and J usage is TRBJ1-2; unclear D gene. V was clipped by 0 bases and J by 2 bases, with 16 bases between them. Germline V gene sequence: CDR1 MNHEY, CDR2 SMNVEV (reference sequence). The CDR3 contains 17 residues. The DNA of the CDR3 is TGTGCCAGCAGTTTATCATCCGGTTTGGCGGAAAACTATGGCTACACCTTC. Protein product: CASSLSSGLAENYGYTF.

J is TRBJ2-7 and V is TRBV27; TRBD1 matches 12 bases. CDR3 size: 16 residues. Germline values: CDR1 MNHEY, CDR2 SMNVEV (reference sequence). The junction had 10 bases not matched to a gene; V was cut back by 5 bases and J by 5 bases. As DNA, the CDR3 is TGTGCCAGCAGTGGCCTACCGGGACAGGGGGCCCACGAGCAGTACTTC. Its translation: CASSGLPGQGAHEQYF.

The V gene is TRBV4-1, the J gene TRBJ2-6; possibly TRBD1 for D (5 bases). Germline CDR1 is MGHRA and CDR2 is YSYEKL. The CDR3 has 16 amino acids. With 0 bases removed from V and 2 bases from J, the gap between germline ends came to 8 bases. In nucleotides, the CDR3 is TGCGCCAGCAGCCAAGATGGGGCAGCTGGGGCCAACGTCCTGACTTTC. It is translated as CASSQDGAAGANVLTF.

The V call is TRBV2, the J call TRBJ1-1; maybe TRBD1 (6 bases). This CDR3 has 11 residues. CDR1 SNHLY and CDR2 FYNNEI come from the germline V gene. The V end lost 6 bases, the J end lost 4 bases, and 6 bases lay between the germline ends. The chain's CDR3 is CASRDSTEAFF. The CDR3 nucleotides are TGTGCCAGCAGGGACAGCACTGAAGCTTTCTTT.

This clone was recorded a few times. The rearrangement uses TRBV5-6 and TRBJ1-5; D unclear. The CDR3 loop spans 13 amino acids. V shed 1 base and J shed 9 bases, with 11 bases lying between them. Germline assignment: CDR1 SGHDT and CDR2 YYEEEE. CDR3 coding DNA: TGTGCCAGCAGCTTGTCGTGGGTGGGGCCCCAGCATTTT. Protein sequence: CASSLSWVGPQHF.

The chain employs TRBV30 and TRBJ1-5; no reliable D call. The V gene's germline CDR1 is GTSNPN and CDR2 SVGIG (reference sequence). This CDR3 region has 13 residues. With 2 bases removed from V and 2 bases from J, the gap between germline ends came to 7 bases. This CDR3 reads CAWSPGGNQPQHF. In nucleotides, the CDR3 is TGTGCCTGGAGTCCCGGAGGCAATCAGCCCCAGCATTTT.

The chain joins TRBV10-2 to TRBJ1-5; D is ambiguous. CDR1 and CDR2 from the germline V gene are WSHSY and SAAADI. The V and J ends lost 2 bases and 2 bases respectively, with 10 bases between them. CDR3 length equals 15 residues. CDR3 amino acids: CASSEMGGGNQPQHF. As DNA, the CDR3 is TGCGCCAGCAGTGAGATGGGAGGAGGCAATCAGCCCCAGCATTTT.

This chain uses TRBV7-9 with TRBJ2-7, with D perhaps matching TRBD1 (6 bases). Germline V gives CDR1 SEHNR, CDR2 FQNEAQ (reference sequence). V was clipped by 4 bases and J by 2 bases, with 18 bases between them. This CDR3 comprises 16 residues. The CDR3: CASSSQRWGHPYEQYF. CDR3 sequence (DNA): TGTGCCAGCAGCTCCCAAAGATGGGGACACCCCTACGAGCAGTACTTC.

The chain employs TRBV3-1 (or the pseudogene TRBV3-2) and TRBJ2-1; 8 positions match TRBD2. Trimming took 4 bases from V and 10 from J; bases not matched to a gene: 3. The length of the CDR3 is 12 residues. Germline V gene data show CDR1 as LGHDT and CDR2 as YNNKEL (reference sequence). The CDR3 DNA follows: TGTGCCAGCAGCCCCGGACTAGCCGAGCAGTTCTTC. Translated: CASSPGLAEQFF.

The chain couples TRBV6-4 to TRBJ2-1, with D maybe TRBD2 (5 bases). The CDR3 has 13 residues. CDR1 MRHNA and CDR2 SNTAGT come from the germline V gene. V was clipped by 4 bases and J by 12 bases, with 16 bases between them. The CDR3 DNA is TGTGCCAGCAGTGTAACTAGGAACGCACCGCAGTTCTTC. This translates into CASSVTRNAPQFF.

V gene TRBV11-2 combines with J gene TRBJ2-5; tentatively, D is TRBD2 (6 bases). CDR3 size: 14 residues. V gave up 2 bases and J gave up 3 bases, with 10 bases separating them. Germline V CDR1 and CDR2: SGHAT, FQNNGV. This chain's CDR3 is CASSLLRGKETQYF. Here the CDR3 DNA reads TGTGCCAGCAGCTTACTACGCGGGAAAGAGACCCAGTACTTC.

The rearrangement uses TRBV12-3 or TRBV12-4 and TRBJ2-3; 9 bases align to TRBD2. This CDR3 is 12 amino acids long. V was clipped by 6 bases and J by 5 bases; unmatched bases: 0. In nucleotides, the CDR3 is TGTGCCAGCAGGACTAGCGGAGATACGCAGTATTTT. Translating it yields CASRTSGDTQYF.

The chain combines TRBV7-9 with TRBJ2-4, with 7 bases lining up with TRBD1. V shed 5 bases and J 1 base; nucleotides not matched to a gene: 2. Germline values: CDR1 SEHNR, CDR2 FQNEAQ (reference sequence). The CDR3 has 14 residues. The CDR3 loop reads CASSPQGAKNIQYF. In nucleotides, the CDR3 is TGTGCCAGCAGCCCACAGGGGGCCAAAAACATTCAGTACTTC.

The genes are TRBV11-1 and TRBJ2-7; weak D call: TRBD2 (5 bases). V was clipped by 3 bases and J by 4 bases, with 13 bases between them. The CDR3 covers 14 residues. Germline V gene sequence: CDR1 SGHAT, CDR2 FQDESV (reference sequence). The CDR3: CASSLGGLGYEQYF. Written as DNA, the CDR3 is TGTGCCAGCAGCTTGGGCGGGCTCGGGTACGAGCAGTACTTC.

The V and J genes are TRBV5-4 and TRBJ1-2; 9 bases fit TRBD1. Germline V gene lookup returns CDR1 SGHNT and CDR2 YYREEE (reference sequence). This CDR3 contains 13 residues. The junction had 1 base not matched to a gene; V was cut back by 0 bases and J by 7 bases. The CDR3 loop is CASSLGTGAGYTF. The CDR3 bases are TGTGCCAGCAGCTTGGGGACAGGGGCTGGCTACACCTTC. Filled out from reference TRBV5-4 and TRBJ1-2, the complete variable domain reads ETGVTQSPTHLIKTRGQQVTLRCSSQSGHNTVSWYQQALGQGPQFIFQYYREEENGRGNFPPRFSGLQFPNYSSELNVNALELDDSALYLCASSLGTGAGYTFGSGTRLTVV.

This chain connects TRBV7-9 to TRBJ2-3; D not resolved. The germline V gene encodes CDR1 SEHNR and CDR2 FQNEAQ (reference sequence). This CDR3 is 16 amino acids long. V lost 1 base and J 2 bases, leaving 13 bases between the germline ends. The CDR3 spells CASSLVVGFPTDTQYF. The CDR3, as DNA: TGTGCCAGCAGCTTAGTGGTGGGCTTTCCCACAGATACGCAGTATTTT.

The rearrangement links TRBV28 to TRBJ2-1; D is perhaps TRBD2 (6 bases). The CDR3 runs to 16 residues. CDR1 MDHEN and CDR2 SYDVKM come from the germline V gene. The V end lost 6 bases, the J end lost 0 bases, and 15 bases lay between the germline ends. The CDR3 region is CASSNSGLGSYNEQFF. CDR3 in DNA: TGTGCCAGCAGCAATAGCGGCTTGGGCTCCTACAATGAGCAGTTCTTC.

The chain employs TRBV9 and TRBJ2-2, with a possible D match to TRBD2 (6 bases). This CDR3 is 16 amino acids long. The V gene's germline CDR1 is SGDLS and CDR2 YYNGEE. The V and J ends lost 3 bases and 4 bases respectively, with 16 bases between them. The DNA for the CDR3 is TGTGCCAGCAGCGCACCCGGGACTGGGGGCACCGGGGAGCTGTTTTTT. It translates to CASSAPGTGGTGELFF.

This clone was counted a few times. The CDR3 bases are TGTGCCAGCAGCATGTGGACAGGCGCGAACACCGGGGAGCTGTTTTTT. It codes for CASSMWTGANTGELFF. The rearrangement uses TRBV5-8 and TRBJ2-2; 7 positions match TRBD1. Losses at the gene ends were 4 bases for V and 0 bases for J; bases not matched to a gene: 6. Germline V CDR1 and CDR2: SGHTS, YDEGEE. The CDR3 is 16 residues long.

J is TRBJ2-5 and V is TRBV29-1; the match to TRBD1 covers 9 bases. Germline CDR1 is SQVTM and CDR2 is ANQGSEA. The V gene end was trimmed by 4 bases and the J gene end by 5 bases; junction bases not matched to a gene: 8. This CDR3 region has 14 residues. The CDR3 DNA follows: TGCAGCGTTGTGGACAGGGGAGGTCTGGAGACCCAGTACTTC. Protein sequence: CSVVDRGGLETQYF.

The V gene is TRBV9, the J gene TRBJ2-3; 9 positions agree with TRBD2. The junction had 10 bases not matched to a gene; V was cut back by 4 bases and J by 4 bases. The CDR3 is 16 amino acids. The germline gives CDR1 SGDLS, CDR2 YYNGEE. The CDR3 DNA reads TGTGCCAGCAGCCCCATGGGCGGGGGGGCCGCAGATACGCAGTATTTT. The encoded protein is CASSPMGGGAADTQYF.

This clone appeared a single time. This chain links TRBV29-1 with TRBJ1-1; unclear D gene. V was shortened by 2 bases and J by 3 bases, with 22 bases between the two germline ends. The CDR3 consists of 17 residues. Germline CDR1 and CDR2: SQVTM and ANQGSEA. This CDR3 is CSVETQAGKSEDTEAFF. The DNA for the CDR3 is TGCAGCGTTGAAACCCAGGCCGGGAAGTCTGAAGACACTGAAGCTTTCTTT.